The clone carrying this T cell receptor beta chain occurred many times. As yet, its antigen is unknown. The junction departs from germline at one end; a sequencing error may be responsible. The TCR beta libraries were generated through quantitative 5'-RACE incorporating molecular barcodes. One entry per CDR3 protein results from TCRdb running MiXCR on the 5' RACE reads. The sample carries about 240,000 distinct CDR3 sequences, 7.5% to 9% recorded once. These data belong to a study of CD8 T cells in ankylosing spondylitis. Study-wide results and caveats: Ankylosing spondylitis blood seemed to carry a telltale TCR beta motif made of several highly homologous variants. In peripheral blood, disease-linked CD8+ clones occurred at relatively low frequencies. Reportedly, significant enrichment of disease-linked clones occurred in matched ankylosing spondylitis synovial fluid.

The sequence was collected from a male donor with ankylosing spondylitis or in good health (not recorded which). Sample: blood, either unsorted or a sorted T cell fraction (not recorded which).

The CDR3 reads CASSLGRLAGGTGELFF. DNA of the CDR3: TGTGCTAGCAGCTTGGGTCGTCTAGCGGGAGGCACCGGGGAGCTGTTTTTT. The V and J genes are TRBV7-7 and TRBJ2-2; 11 bases align to TRBD2. Looked up from germline, CDR1 is SSHAT and CDR2 is FNYEAQ (reference sequence). The CDR3 runs 17 residues. The full variable domain, its missing parts supplied by reference TRBV7-7 and TRBJ2-2, is GAGVSQSPRYKVTKRGQDVTLRCDPISSHATLYWYQQALGQGPEFLTYFNYEAQPDKSGLPSDRFSAERPEGSISTLTIQRTEQRDSAMYRCASSLGRLAGGTGELFFGEGSRLTVL.